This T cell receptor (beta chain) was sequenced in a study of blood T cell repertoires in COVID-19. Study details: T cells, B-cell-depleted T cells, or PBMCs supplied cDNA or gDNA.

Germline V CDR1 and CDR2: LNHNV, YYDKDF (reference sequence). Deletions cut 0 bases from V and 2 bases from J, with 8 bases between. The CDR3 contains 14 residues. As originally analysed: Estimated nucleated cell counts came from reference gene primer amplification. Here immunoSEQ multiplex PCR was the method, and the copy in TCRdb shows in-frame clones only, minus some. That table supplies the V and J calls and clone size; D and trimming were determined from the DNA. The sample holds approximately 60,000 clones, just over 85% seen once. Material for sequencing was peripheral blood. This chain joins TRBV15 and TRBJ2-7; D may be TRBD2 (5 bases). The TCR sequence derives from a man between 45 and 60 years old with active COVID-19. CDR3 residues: CATSREGSTYEQYF. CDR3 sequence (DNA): TGTGCCACCAGCAGAGAGGGGAGTACCTACGAGCAGTACTTC.